A single sample is the source of the 5 T cell receptor beta chains below, sequenced in a study of blood T cell repertoires in COVID-19. Sequenced by immunoSEQ multiplex PCR; TCRdb stores in-frame clones only, minus some. The sample carries 310,000 or so clones, around 87% recorded once. Sequencing used peripheral blood. These receptors all stem from a woman in her fifties or sixties with active or convalescent COVID-19.

The rearrangement links TRBV11-2 to TRBJ2-1, with TRBD2 identical over 14 bases. CDR1 is SGHAT, CDR2 FQNNGV, per germline. V lost 6 bases, J lost 9 bases, and 7 bases stayed unmatched. CDR3 size: 15 residues. The CDR3 bases are TGTGCCAGCAGTCGGGGACTAGCGGGGGCGAGTGAGCAGTTCTTC. Translated: CASSRGLAGASEQFF.

The chain has TRBV30 and TRBJ2-2; D is possibly TRBD2 (6 bases). From germline, CDR1 is GTSNPN and CDR2 SVGIG (reference sequence). The CDR3 totals 14 residues. Deletions cut 2 bases from V and 4 bases from J, with 11 bases between. CDR3 in amino acids: CAWSFRGFTGELFF. DNA of the CDR3: TGTGCCTGGAGTTTTCGGGGGTTCACCGGGGAGCTGTTTTTT.

CDR3 amino acids: CASTVQKGASLFNNEQFF. The CDR3 nucleotides are TGTGCCAGCACCGTCCAAAAGGGGGCGTCCCTTTTTAACAATGAGCAGTTCTTC. This chain joins TRBV7-2 and TRBJ2-1; TRBD1 agrees at 7 bases. Unmatched junction bases numbered 20, after V lost 7 bases and J lost 5 bases. The germline CDR1 and CDR2 sequences are SGHTA and FQGNSA. The CDR3 spans 18 residues.

This CDR3 reads CASSISERYSYNEQFF. As DNA, the CDR3 is TGTGCCAGTAGTATTTCCGAACGGTACTCCTACAATGAGCAGTTCTTC. The chain uses TRBV19 and TRBJ2-1; no clear D. This CDR3 region has 16 residues. Trimming shortened V by 3 bases and J by 0 bases, and 12 bases separated the two germline ends. Germline CDR1 is LNHDA and CDR2 is SQIVND (reference sequence).

V gene TRBV19 combines with J gene TRBJ2-5; 7 positions match TRBD1. The CDR3 covers 15 residues. CDR1 LNHDA and CDR2 SQIVND come from the germline V gene (reference sequence). V shed 3 bases, J shed 0 bases, and the junction held 4 bases outside the gene matches. CDR3 loop: CASSMTGSYQETQYF. CDR3 DNA sequence: TGTGCCAGTAGTATGACAGGGTCCTACCAAGAGACCCAGTACTTC.